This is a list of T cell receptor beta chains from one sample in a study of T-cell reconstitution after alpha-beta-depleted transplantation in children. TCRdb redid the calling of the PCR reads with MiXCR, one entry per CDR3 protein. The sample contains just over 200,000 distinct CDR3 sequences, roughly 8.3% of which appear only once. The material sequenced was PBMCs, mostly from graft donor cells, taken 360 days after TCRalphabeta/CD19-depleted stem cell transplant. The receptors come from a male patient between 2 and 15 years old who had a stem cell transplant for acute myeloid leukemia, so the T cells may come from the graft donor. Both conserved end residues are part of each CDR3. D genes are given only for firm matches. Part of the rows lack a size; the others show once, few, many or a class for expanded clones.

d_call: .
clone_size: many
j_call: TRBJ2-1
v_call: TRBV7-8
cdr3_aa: CASSSTSSGEQFF
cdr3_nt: TGTGCCAGCAGCTCTACCTCTAGTGGCGAGCAGTTCTTC

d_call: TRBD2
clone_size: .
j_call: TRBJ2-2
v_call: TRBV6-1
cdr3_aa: CASSPRTSGGPYTGELFF
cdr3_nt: TGTGCCAGCAGTCCGCGGACTAGCGGGGGCCCCTACACCGGGGAGCTGTTTTTT

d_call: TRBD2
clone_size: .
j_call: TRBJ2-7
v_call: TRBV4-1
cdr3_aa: CASSLAGTSGRSGYEQYF
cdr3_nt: TGCGCCAGCAGCCTCGCCGGGACTAGCGGGAGAAGTGGATACGAGCAGTACTTC

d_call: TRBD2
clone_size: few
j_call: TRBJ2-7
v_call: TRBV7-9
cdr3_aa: CASSLEGLLLREQYF
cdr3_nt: TGTGCCAGCAGCTTAGAGGGACTACTGCTGAGGGAGCAGTACTTC

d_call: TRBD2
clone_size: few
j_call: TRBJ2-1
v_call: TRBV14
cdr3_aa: CASSQTRSGRAIRGYNEQFF
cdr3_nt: TGTGCCAGCAGCCAGACCCGTAGCGGGAGGGCTATTCGGGGCTACAATGAGCAGTTCTTC

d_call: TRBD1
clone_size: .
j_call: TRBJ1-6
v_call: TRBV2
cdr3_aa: CASKSALRTGRNSPLHF
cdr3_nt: TGTGCCAGCAAAAGTGCCCTCAGGACAGGTCGAAATTCACCCCTCCACTTT

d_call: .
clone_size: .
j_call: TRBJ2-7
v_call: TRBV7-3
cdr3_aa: CASSPQEGLEQYF
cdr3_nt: TGTGCCAGCAGTCCCCAGGAGGGTCTCGAGCAGTACTTC

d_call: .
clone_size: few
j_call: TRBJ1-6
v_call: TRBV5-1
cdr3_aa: CASTTLGNSPLHF
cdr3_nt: TGCGCCAGCACCACACTCGGGAATTCACCCCTCCACTTT

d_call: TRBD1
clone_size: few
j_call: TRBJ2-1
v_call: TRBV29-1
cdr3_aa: CSVEPRGQGAFEQFF
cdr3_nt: TGCAGCGTTGAACCCCGGGGACAGGGGGCGTTCGAGCAGTTCTTC

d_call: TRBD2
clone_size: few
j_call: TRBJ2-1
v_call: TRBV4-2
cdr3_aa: CASSQVGTSGTYNEQFF
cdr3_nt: TGTGCCAGCAGCCAAGTAGGGACTAGCGGGACCTACAATGAGCAGTTCTTC

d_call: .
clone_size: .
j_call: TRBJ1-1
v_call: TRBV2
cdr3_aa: CASSEVGGRLRAPRGTEAFF
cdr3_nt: TGTGCCAGCAGTGAAGTAGGGGGGAGATTAAGAGCTCCTCGCGGGACTGAAGCTTTCTTT

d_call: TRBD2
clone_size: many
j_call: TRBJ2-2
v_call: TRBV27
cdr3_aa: CASARPRGRGTGELFF
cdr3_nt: TGTGCCTCCGCCCGGCCGCGGGGGAGGGGCACCGGGGAGCTGTTTTTT

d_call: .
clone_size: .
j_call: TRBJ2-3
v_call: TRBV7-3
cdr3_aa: CASSLDVYTDTQYF
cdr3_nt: TGTGCCAGCAGCTTAGACGTCTACACAGATACGCAGTATTTT

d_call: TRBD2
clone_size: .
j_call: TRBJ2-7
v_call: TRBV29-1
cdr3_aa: CSVEERTSGNEQYF
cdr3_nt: TGCAGCGTTGAAGAGCGGACTAGCGGGAACGAGCAGTACTTC

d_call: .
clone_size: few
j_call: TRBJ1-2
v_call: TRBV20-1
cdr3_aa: CSARAGGYTF
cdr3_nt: TGCAGTGCTAGGGCCGGAGGCTACACCTTC

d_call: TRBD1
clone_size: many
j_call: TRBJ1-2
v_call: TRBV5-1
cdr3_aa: CASRGQGINYGYTF
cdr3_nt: TGCGCCAGCCGCGGACAGGGGATAAACTATGGCTACACCTTC

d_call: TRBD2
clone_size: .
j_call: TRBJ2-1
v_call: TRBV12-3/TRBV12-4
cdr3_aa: CASRPKTSGNTYNEQFF
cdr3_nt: TGTGCCAGCAGGCCCAAGACTAGCGGGAACACCTACAATGAGCAGTTCTTC

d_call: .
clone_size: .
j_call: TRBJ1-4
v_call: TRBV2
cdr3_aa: CASSEGLPQTSKDEKLFF
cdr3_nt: TGTGCCAGCAGTGAAGGGCTCCCACAGACCTCAAAGGATGAAAAACTGTTTTTT

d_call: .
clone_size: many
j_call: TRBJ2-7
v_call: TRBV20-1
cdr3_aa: CSATKSEGTPSYEQYF
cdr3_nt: TGCAGTGCTACTAAGTCCGAGGGCACCCCTTCCTACGAGCAGTACTTC

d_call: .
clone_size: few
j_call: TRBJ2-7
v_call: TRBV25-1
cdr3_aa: CASSEQGSSYEQYF
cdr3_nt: TGTGCCAGCAGTGAACAGGGATCTTCCTACGAGCAGTACTTC

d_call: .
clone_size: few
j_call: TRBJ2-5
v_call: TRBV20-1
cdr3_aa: CSAARRTQYF
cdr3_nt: TGCAGTGCTGCCCGGAGGACCCAGTACTTC

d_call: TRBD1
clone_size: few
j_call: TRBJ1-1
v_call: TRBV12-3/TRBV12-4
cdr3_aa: CASSLALQGLNTEAFF
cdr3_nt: TGTGCCAGCAGTTTAGCACTACAGGGGCTGAACACTGAAGCTTTCTTT

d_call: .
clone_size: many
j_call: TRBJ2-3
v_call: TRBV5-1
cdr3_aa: CASSWGHPTDTQYF
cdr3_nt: TGCGCCAGCAGCTGGGGACATCCCACAGATACGCAGTATTTT

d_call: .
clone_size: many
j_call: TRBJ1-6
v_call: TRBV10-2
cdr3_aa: CASSESGSPLHF
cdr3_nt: TGCGCCAGCAGTGAGTCAGGCTCACCCCTCCACTTT

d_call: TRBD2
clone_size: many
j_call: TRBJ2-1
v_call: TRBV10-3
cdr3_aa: CAIRGTSGEYNEQFF
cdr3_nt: TGTGCCATCAGAGGGACTAGCGGGGAATACAATGAGCAGTTCTTC

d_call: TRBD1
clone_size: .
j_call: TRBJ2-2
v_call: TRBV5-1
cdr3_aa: CASSSGTGTNTGELFF
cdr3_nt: TGCGCCAGCAGCTCCGGGACAGGGACTAACACCGGGGAGCTGTTTTTT

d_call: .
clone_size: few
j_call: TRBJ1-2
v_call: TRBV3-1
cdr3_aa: CASRPGPHYGYTF
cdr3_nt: TGTGCCAGCCGACCGGGACCCCACTATGGCTACACCTTC

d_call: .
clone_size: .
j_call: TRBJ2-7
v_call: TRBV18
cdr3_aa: CASSLPGSEQYF
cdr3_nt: TGTGCCAGCTCACTTCCGGGGTCCGAGCAGTACTTC

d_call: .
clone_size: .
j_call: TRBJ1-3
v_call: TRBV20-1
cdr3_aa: CSASRVSGNTIYF
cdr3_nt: TGCAGTGCTAGCCGGGTCTCTGGAAACACCATATATTTT

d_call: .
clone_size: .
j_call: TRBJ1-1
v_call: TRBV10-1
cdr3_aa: CASSGGQNTEAFF
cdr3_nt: TGCGCCAGCAGTGGAGGCCAGAACACTGAAGCTTTCTTT

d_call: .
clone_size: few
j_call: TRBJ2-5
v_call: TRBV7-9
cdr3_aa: CASSLAENQETQYF
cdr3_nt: TGTGCCAGCAGCTTAGCAGAAAATCAAGAGACCCAGTACTTC

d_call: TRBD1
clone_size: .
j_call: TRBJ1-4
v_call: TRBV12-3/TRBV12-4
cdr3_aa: CASSLGDRPNEKLFF
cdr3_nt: TGTGCCAGCAGTTTAGGGGACAGGCCTAATGAAAAACTGTTTTTT

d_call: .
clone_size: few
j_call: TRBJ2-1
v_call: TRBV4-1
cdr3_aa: CASSHTPGGRSNEQFF
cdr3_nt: TGCGCCAGCAGCCACACCCCCGGGGGCCGGTCCAATGAGCAGTTCTTC

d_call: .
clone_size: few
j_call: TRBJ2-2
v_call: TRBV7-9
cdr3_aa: CASKRGINTGELFF
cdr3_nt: TGTGCCAGCAAAAGGGGGATCAACACCGGGGAGCTGTTTTTT

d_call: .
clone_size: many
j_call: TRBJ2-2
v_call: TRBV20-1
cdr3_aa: CSARSGGNTGELFF
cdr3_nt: TGCAGTGCTAGGTCCGGCGGGAACACCGGGGAGCTGTTTTTT